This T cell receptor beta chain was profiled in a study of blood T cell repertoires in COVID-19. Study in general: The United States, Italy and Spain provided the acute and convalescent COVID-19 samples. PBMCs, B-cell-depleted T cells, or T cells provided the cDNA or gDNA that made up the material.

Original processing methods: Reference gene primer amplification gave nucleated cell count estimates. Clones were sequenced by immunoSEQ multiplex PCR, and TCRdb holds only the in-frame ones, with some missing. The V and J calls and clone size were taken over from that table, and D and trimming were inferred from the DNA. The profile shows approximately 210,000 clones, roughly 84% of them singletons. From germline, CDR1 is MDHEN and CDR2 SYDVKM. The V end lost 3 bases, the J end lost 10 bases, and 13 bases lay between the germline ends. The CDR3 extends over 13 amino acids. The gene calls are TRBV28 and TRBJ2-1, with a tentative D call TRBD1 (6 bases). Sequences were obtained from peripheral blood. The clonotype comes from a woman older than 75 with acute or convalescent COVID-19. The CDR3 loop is CASSFTGLAEQFF. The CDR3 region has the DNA TGTGCCAGCAGTTTCACAGGGCTGGCAGAGCAGTTCTTC.